The 8 T cell receptor beta chains in this list originate from one sample, sequenced in a study of persistence of HIV-infected CD4 T cells. No antigen is known for these receptors. Overlapping HIV-1 Gag 15-mer peptides at around 0.91 ug per peptide per mL were used. CD40L-negative CD69-negative CD45RO-high memory CD4+ T cells were sorted as populations depleted of antigen-responding cells. This was the immunoSEQ version 4 assay in survey mode. The method was immunoSEQ multiplex PCR; TCRdb's version includes in-frame clones alone and lacks a portion of them. The table includes about 40,000 clones, 75% to 80% detected once. The sequenced sample was CD4+ T cells sorted from PBMCs after roughly 18-hour stimulation, obtained from a patient who received antiretroviral therapy. The receptors stem from an adult man with HIV who was CMV-seropositive.

The chain links TRBV3-1 (or the pseudogene TRBV3-2) to TRBJ1-2; D not certain. Germline lookup yields CDR1 LGHDT and CDR2 YNNKEL (reference sequence). The CDR3 totals 13 residues. Trimming pared 4 bases from V and 4 bases from J, leaving 10 bases between. This CDR3 reads CASSPGPFYGYTF. The CDR3 DNA reads TGTGCCAGCAGCCCCGGGCCCTTCTATGGCTACACCTTC.

The chain has TRBV14 and TRBJ1-1; D remains ambiguous. This CDR3 is built from 13 residues. CDR1 and CDR2 (germline): SGHDN, FVKESK. V was shortened by 3 bases and J by 10 bases, with 15 bases between the two germline ends. The CDR3 sequence: CASSQSYQAGAFF. The CDR3 DNA follows: TGTGCCAGCAGCCAGAGCTACCAGGCCGGAGCTTTCTTT.

The V gene is TRBV5-1, the J gene TRBJ1-2, with no clear D. Germline values: CDR1 SGHRS, CDR2 YFSETQ. Trimming cost V 1 base and J 2 bases, with 15 bases left between them. The CDR3 covers 16 residues. The CDR3 is CASSLRISLGNYGYTF. CDR3 sequence (DNA): TGCGCCAGCAGCTTGAGGATCTCCCTTGGCAACTATGGCTACACCTTC.

This chain connects TRBV6-2 or TRBV6-3 to TRBJ1-1; no firm D call. Germline assignment: CDR1 MNHEY and CDR2 SVGEGT. The length of the CDR3 is 13 residues. The V and J ends lost 2 bases and 3 bases respectively, with 7 bases between them. CDR3: CASSYRWDTEAFF. The CDR3 nucleotides are TGTGCCAGCAGTTACAGGTGGGACACTGAAGCTTTCTTT.

This sequence joins TRBV3-1 (or the pseudogene TRBV3-2) and TRBJ1-5; unclear D gene. Germline CDR1 is LGHDT and CDR2 is YNNKEL (reference sequence). The CDR3 is made up of 12 amino acids. V lost 4 bases, J lost 6 bases, and 7 bases lay in between. The CDR3 bases are TGTGCCAGCAGCCCCCACGGTCAGCCCCAGCATTTT. It specifies CASSPHGQPQHF.

This sequence joins TRBV6-4 and TRBJ2-2; D is perhaps TRBD1 or TRBD2 (5 bases each). CDR1 is MRHNA, CDR2 SNTAGT, per germline. The CDR3 is made up of 15 amino acids. V was cut by 8 bases and J by 0 bases, with 13 bases left in between. The CDR3 reads CASSGTHANTGELFF. In DNA form, the CDR3 reads TGTGCCAGCTCCGGGACGCACGCGAACACCGGGGAGCTGTTTTTT.

The chain recombines TRBV5-1 with TRBJ1-2; 8 positions match TRBD1. Germline CDR1 reads SGHRS; CDR2 reads YFSETQ. The ends lost 2 bases at V and 4 bases at J; junction bases unmatched: 19. The CDR3 has 19 residues. The CDR3 region is CASSFVPWTVPGGSYGYTF. The CDR3 DNA follows: TGCGCCAGCAGCTTTGTTCCATGGACAGTCCCAGGGGGCTCCTATGGCTACACCTTC.

The chain couples TRBV29-1 to TRBJ1-3, with TRBD1 as a possible D gene (5 bases). CDR1 is SQVTM and CDR2 is ANQGSEA in the germline V gene. The CDR3 is 13 amino acids. Trimming removed 3 bases from V and 0 bases from J, with 6 bases in between. The CDR3 region has the DNA TGCAGCGTTGATCAGGGCTCTGGAAACACCATATATTTT. Its translation: CSVDQGSGNTIYF.